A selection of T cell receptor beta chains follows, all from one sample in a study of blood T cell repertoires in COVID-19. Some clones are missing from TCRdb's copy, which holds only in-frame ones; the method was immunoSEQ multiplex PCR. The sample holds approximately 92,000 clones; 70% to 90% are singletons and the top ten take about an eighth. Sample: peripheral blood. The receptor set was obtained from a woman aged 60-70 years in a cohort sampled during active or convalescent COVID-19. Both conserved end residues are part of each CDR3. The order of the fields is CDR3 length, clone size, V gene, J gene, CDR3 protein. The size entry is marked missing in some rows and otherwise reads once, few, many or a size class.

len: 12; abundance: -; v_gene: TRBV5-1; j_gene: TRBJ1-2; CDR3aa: CASSPQGYGYTF
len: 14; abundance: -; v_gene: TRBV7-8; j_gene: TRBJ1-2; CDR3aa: CASSLEAGVYGYTF
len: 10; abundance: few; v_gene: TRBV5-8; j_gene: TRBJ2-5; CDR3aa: CASTGAAQYF
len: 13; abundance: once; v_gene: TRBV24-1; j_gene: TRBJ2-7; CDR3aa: CATGGQLAYEQYF
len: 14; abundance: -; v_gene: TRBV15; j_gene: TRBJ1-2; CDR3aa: CATSRVLGDYGYTF
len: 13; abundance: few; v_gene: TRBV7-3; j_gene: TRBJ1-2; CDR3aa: CASSVGQGGGYTF
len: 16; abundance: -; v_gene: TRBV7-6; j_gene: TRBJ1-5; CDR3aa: CASSLGSGQFNQPQHF
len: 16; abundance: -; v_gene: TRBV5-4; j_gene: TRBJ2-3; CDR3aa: CASSLELAGSADTQYF
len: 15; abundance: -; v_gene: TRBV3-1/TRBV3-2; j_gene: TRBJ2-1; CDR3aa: CASRRSSGSFNEQFF
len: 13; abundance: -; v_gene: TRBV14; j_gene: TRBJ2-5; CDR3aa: CASSQRGNWAQYF
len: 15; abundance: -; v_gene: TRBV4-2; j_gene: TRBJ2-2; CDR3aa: CASSHSGANTGELFF
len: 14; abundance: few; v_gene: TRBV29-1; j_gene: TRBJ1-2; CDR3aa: CSVDAGTGEYGYTF
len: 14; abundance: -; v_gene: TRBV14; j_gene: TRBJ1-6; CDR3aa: CASSQALGATPLHF
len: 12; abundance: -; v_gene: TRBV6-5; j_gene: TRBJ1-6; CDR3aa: CASTGLGSPLHF
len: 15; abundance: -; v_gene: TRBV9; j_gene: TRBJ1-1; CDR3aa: CASSVAGRGVTEAFF
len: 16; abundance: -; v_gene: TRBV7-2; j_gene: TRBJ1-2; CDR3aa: CASSSSGTGGVYGYTF
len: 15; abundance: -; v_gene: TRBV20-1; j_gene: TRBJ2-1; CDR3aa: CSASRQGAATNEQFF
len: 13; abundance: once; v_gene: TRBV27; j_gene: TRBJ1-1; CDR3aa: CASSWTVNTEAFF
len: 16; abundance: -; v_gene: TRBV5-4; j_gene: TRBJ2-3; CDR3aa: CASSLSGTSLTDTQYF
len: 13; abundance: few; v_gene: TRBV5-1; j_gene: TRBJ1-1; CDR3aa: CASSSNTNTEAFF
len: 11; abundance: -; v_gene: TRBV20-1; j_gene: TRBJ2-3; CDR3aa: CSSGNTDTQYF
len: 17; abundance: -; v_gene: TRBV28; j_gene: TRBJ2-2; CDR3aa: CASTGTSGRRVTGELFF
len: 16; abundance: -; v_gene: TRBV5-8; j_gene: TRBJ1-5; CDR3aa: CASSPGTGGGHQPQHF
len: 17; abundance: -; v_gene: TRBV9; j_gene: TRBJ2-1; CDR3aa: CASSVEARGRSDNEQFF
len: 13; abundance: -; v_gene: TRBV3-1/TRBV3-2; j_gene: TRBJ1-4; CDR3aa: CASSPIPGKKLFF
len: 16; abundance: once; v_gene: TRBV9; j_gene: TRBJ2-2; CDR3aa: CASSVATSGTAGELFF
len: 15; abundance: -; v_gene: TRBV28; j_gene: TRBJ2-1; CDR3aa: CASQFPPQKGNEQFF
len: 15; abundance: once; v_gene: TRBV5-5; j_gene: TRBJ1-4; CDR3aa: CASSNGQGSGEKLFF
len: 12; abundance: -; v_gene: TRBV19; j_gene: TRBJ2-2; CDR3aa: CASSEGAGELFF
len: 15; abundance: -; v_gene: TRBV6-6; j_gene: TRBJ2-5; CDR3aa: CASSYSTAGAGTQYF
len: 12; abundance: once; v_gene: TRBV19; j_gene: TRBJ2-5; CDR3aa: CASSIGGETQYF
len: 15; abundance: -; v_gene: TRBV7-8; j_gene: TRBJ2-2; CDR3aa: CASQPGGVNTGELFF
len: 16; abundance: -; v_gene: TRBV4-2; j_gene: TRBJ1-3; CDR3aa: CASSYAFKSSGNTIYF
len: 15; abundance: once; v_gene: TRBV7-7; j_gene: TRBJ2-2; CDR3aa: CASTSGTSGTGELFF
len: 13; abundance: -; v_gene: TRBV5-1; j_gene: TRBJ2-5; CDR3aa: CASSGYPGETQYF
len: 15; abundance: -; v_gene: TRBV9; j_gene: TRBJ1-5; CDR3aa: CASSRTGDSNQPQHF
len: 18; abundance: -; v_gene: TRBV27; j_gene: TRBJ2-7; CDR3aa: CASSPDHNRGRSSYEQYF
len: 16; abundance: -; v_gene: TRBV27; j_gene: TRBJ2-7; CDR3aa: CASSLSRGVQAGEQYF
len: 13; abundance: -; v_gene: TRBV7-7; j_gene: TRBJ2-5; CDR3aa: CASSPVRWETQYF
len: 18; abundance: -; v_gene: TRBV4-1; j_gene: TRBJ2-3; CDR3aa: CASSQGTSGRTSTDTQYF
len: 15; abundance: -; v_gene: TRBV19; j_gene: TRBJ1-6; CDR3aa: CASSIQGGVNSPLHF
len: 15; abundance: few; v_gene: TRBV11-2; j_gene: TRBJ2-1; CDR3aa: CASSHSGGHYNEQFF
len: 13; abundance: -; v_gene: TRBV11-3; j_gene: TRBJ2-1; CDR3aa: CASSQGGSNEQFF
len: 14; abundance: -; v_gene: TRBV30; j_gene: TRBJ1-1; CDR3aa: CAWSGQGRNTEAFF
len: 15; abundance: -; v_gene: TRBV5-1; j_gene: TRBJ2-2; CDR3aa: CASSLSGGPAGELFF
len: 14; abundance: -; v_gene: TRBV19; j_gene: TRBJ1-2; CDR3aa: CASSTQGINYGYTF